These 24 T cell receptor beta chains came from one sample sequenced in a study of fetal regulatory T cell absence and autoimmunity. TCRdb keeps only in-frame clones here, not all; method: immunoSEQ multiplex PCR. The sample includes 95,000 or so clones, approximately 79% of them seen just once. Sequencing input: pancreas tissue. The receptors shown here come from a male donor with IPEX syndrome.

The rearrangement joins TRBV5-4 to TRBJ2-3; D is uncertain. V was shortened by 0 bases and J by 0 bases, with 14 bases between the two germline ends. Germline CDR1 and CDR2: SGHNT and YYREEE (reference sequence). The length of the CDR3 is 17 residues. The CDR3 DNA follows: TGTGCCAGCAGCTTGGTGCGGCAGGCCCTTAGCACAGATACGCAGTATTTT. Translated: CASSLVRQALSTDTQYF.

The J gene is TRBJ1-2, the V gene TRBV27; 7 nucleotides align to TRBD1. The CDR3 sequence is 15 residues long. Trimming removed 4 bases from V and 1 base from J; junction bases left unmatched: 6. The germline V gene has CDR1 MNHEY and CDR2 SMNVEV (reference sequence). The CDR3 is CASSSPGQHNYGYTF. CDR3 bases: TGTGCCAGCAGTTCCCCGGGACAGCATAACTATGGCTACACCTTC.

The chain has TRBV6-1 and TRBJ1-1, with D perhaps TRBD1 (6 bases). CDR1 is MNHNS, CDR2 SASEGT, per germline. The CDR3 runs 17 residues. V was shortened by 2 bases and J by 1 base, with 17 bases between the two germline ends. This chain's CDR3 is CASSERKTGLKNTEAFF. CDR3 sequence (DNA): TGTGCCAGCAGTGAAAGGAAGACAGGACTGAAGAACACTGAAGCTTTCTTT.

The CDR3 sequence: CASSLGGSSYNEQFF. CDR3 in DNA: TGTGCCAGCAGTTTAGGCGGGAGCTCCTACAATGAGCAGTTCTTC. This chain connects TRBV27 to TRBJ2-1; TRBD2 matches at 7 bases. Trimming at V came to 2 bases and at J to 0 bases, leaving 1 base not matched to a gene. The CDR3 is 15 residues long. CDR1 MNHEY and CDR2 SMNVEV come from the germline V gene (reference sequence).

The chain's CDR3 is CASSLWTGRNQPQHF. The CDR3 coding sequence is TGTGCCAGTAGTCTGTGGACAGGGCGAAATCAGCCCCAGCATTTT. The chain joins TRBV19 to TRBJ1-5; 8 bases are shared with TRBD1. Germline loops: CDR1 LNHDA, CDR2 SQIVND (reference sequence). The CDR3 spans 15 residues. The junction had 7 bases not matched to a gene; V was cut back by 5 bases and J by 4 bases.

The CDR3 sequence is CASSLASQGSYGYTF. CDR3 coding DNA: TGCGCCAGCAGCTTGGCCTCACAGGGGAGCTATGGCTACACCTTC. The genes are TRBV5-1 and TRBJ1-2; 7 bases fit TRBD1. J was trimmed by 4 bases and V by 0 bases; bases with no gene match: 6. The CDR3 runs to 15 residues. The germline gives CDR1 SGHRS, CDR2 YFSETQ.

The chain has TRBV6-4 and TRBJ2-3; 7 nucleotides line up with TRBD2. From germline, CDR1 is MRHNA and CDR2 SNTAGT. Germline trimming cut 11 bases from V and 3 bases from J; bases unmatched to any gene: 14. The CDR3 is made up of 15 amino acids. CDR3: CAGRLCGGGTDTQYF. The CDR3 DNA is TGTGCCGGACGACTTTGTGGCGGGGGAACAGATACGCAGTATTTT.

The gene calls are TRBV5-1 and TRBJ2-7; 12 bases line up with TRBD2. With V trimmed by 3 bases and J by 2 bases, 0 bases remained unmatched. In germline, CDR1 is SGHRS, CDR2 YFSETQ. The CDR3 spans 14 residues. The CDR3 loop is CASSSSGGAYEQYF. In nucleotides, the CDR3 is TGCGCCAGCAGCTCTAGCGGGGGGGCCTACGAGCAGTACTTC.

The J gene is TRBJ1-1, the V gene TRBV13; D gene uncertain. CDR1 is PRHDT, CDR2 FYEKMQ, per germline (reference sequence). V gave up 1 base and J gave up 2 bases, with 5 bases separating them. There are 13 residues in the CDR3. For the CDR3, the DNA is TGTGCCAGCAGCTTAGATAGTAACACTGAAGCTTTCTTT. It codes for CASSLDSNTEAFF.

This clone showed up just a few times. This chain uses TRBV6-1 with TRBJ1-5; D call uncertain. Germline V CDR1 and CDR2: MNHNS, SASEGT. V lost 0 bases and J 6 bases, leaving 3 bases between the germline ends. The CDR3 contains 12 residues. CDR3 DNA: TGTGCCAGCAGTGAAGCGGGTCAGCCCCAGCATTTT. Protein product: CASSEAGQPQHF.

This clone was counted a few times. J is TRBJ1-4 and V is TRBV6-6; D is unresolved. Trimming cost V 2 bases and J 3 bases, with 1 base left between them. CDR3 length: 12 residues. CDR1 MNHNY and CDR2 SVGAGI come from the germline V gene (reference sequence). Here the CDR3 reads CASSYPNEKLFF. The CDR3 nucleotides are TGTGCCAGCAGTTACCCTAATGAAAAACTGTTTTTT.

The rearrangement joins TRBV5-1 to TRBJ2-7; 13 positions match TRBD2. The CDR3 is made up of 20 amino acids. Germline V lookup: CDR1 SGHRS, CDR2 YFSETQ. The J segment lost 4 bases and the V segment lost 3 bases, leaving 19 bases of the junction unmatched. The CDR3 spells CASSSSLLAGGPRTLYEQYF. The CDR3 DNA is TGCGCCAGCAGCTCGTCGTTACTAGCGGGAGGGCCAAGAACGCTTTACGAGCAGTACTTC.

The chain is built from TRBV9 and TRBJ1-5; 7 bases are shared with TRBD1. Trimming took 4 bases from V and 0 from J; bases not matched to a gene: 4. CDR1 is SGDLS, CDR2 YYNGEE, per germline. The CDR3 extends over 15 amino acids. CDR3 sequence reads: CASSQGVYSNQPQHF. The CDR3, as DNA: TGTGCCAGCAGCCAGGGGGTTTATAGCAATCAGCCCCAGCATTTT.

The chain combines TRBV9 with TRBJ1-1; 8 bases are a match to TRBD1. The V and J ends lost 4 bases and 1 base, in that order; junction bases with no gene match: 6. This CDR3 spans 15 amino acids. The V gene's germline CDR1 is SGDLS and CDR2 YYNGEE. The CDR3 bases are TGTGCCAGCAGCCCCTCGGGACAGGCGAACACTGAAGCTTTCTTT. Translating gives CASSPSGQANTEAFF.

This chain joins TRBV15 and TRBJ2-5, with 8 bases that match TRBD2. V lost 5 bases and J lost 1; bases outside the gene matches: 6. The CDR3 extends over 15 amino acids. From germline, CDR1 is LNHNV and CDR2 YYDKDF (reference sequence). CDR3: CATSARSGAQETQYF. The CDR3 DNA is TGTGCCACCAGCGCCCGTAGCGGGGCCCAAGAGACCCAGTACTTC.

This chain connects TRBV10-3 to TRBJ2-7; D is perhaps TRBD2 (6 bases). The CDR3 totals 15 residues. The V gene's germline CDR1 is ENHRY and CDR2 SYGVKD. V was cut by 0 bases and J by 0 bases, with 9 bases left in between. The CDR3 DNA sequence: TGTGCCATCAGTGAGTCGACGGGAGTCTCCTACGAGCAGTACTTC. This encodes CAISESTGVSYEQYF.

The chain uses TRBV27 and TRBJ2-7, with D possibly matching TRBD2 (6 bases). Germline V gene data show CDR1 as MNHEY and CDR2 as SMNVEV (reference sequence). V gave up 3 bases and J gave up 4 bases, with 16 bases separating them. The CDR3 runs 15 residues. In DNA, the CDR3 is TGTGCCAGCAGTTTCGGAGGGAGGTCAGCTTACGAGCAGTACTTC. The encoded protein is CASSFGGRSAYEQYF.

The rearrangement joins TRBV4-1 to TRBJ2-5, with D possibly matching TRBD1 (5 bases). CDR1 and CDR2 (germline): MGHRA, YSYEKL. CDR3 size: 17 residues. Trimming took 0 bases from V and 2 from J, leaving 16 bases between them. CDR3 region: CASSQDPRGSPQETQYF. In nucleotides, the CDR3 is TGCGCCAGCAGCCAAGATCCTAGGGGATCCCCGCAAGAGACCCAGTACTTC.

This clone appeared a single time. The chain recombines TRBV27 with TRBJ1-1; unclear D gene. V was clipped by 4 bases and J by 3 bases, with 12 bases between them. Looked up from germline, CDR1 is MNHEY and CDR2 is SMNVEV (reference sequence). The CDR3 sequence is 14 residues long. The CDR3: CASSWRARDTEAFF. CDR3 bases: TGTGCCAGCAGTTGGAGGGCTAGGGACACTGAAGCTTTCTTT.

The V call is TRBV10-3, the J call TRBJ2-5; 8 nucleotides align to TRBD1. CDR3 length: 16 residues. V shed 6 bases and J 1 base; nucleotides not matched to a gene: 10. CDR1 ENHRY and CDR2 SYGVKD come from the germline V gene. The CDR3 is CAISPSGTGGQETQYF. CDR3 in DNA: TGTGCCATCAGCCCATCCGGCACAGGGGGCCAAGAGACCCAGTACTTC.

The chain joins TRBV4-1 to TRBJ2-7; weak D call: TRBD1 (6 bases). Trimming removed 1 base from V and 0 bases from J, with 10 bases in between. This CDR3 is built from 15 residues. The germline gives CDR1 MGHRA, CDR2 YSYEKL. The CDR3 reads CASSQGWGHSYEQYF. The DNA for the CDR3 is TGCGCCAGCAGCCAAGGGTGGGGGCACTCCTACGAGCAGTACTTC.

The chain uses TRBV10-3 and TRBJ2-5, with D maybe TRBD1 (6 bases). This CDR3 comprises 17 residues. The germline CDR1 and CDR2 sequences are ENHRY and SYGVKD. V dropped 3 bases and J dropped 0 bases, with 17 bases sitting between them. CDR3 bases: TGTGCCATCAGTGACGCCGACGACAGGCCTGACCAAGAGACCCAGTACTTC. Encoded protein: CAISDADDRPDQETQYF.

This clone appeared many times. This chain connects TRBV4-3 to TRBJ1-6, with TRBD1 as a possible D gene (6 bases). Germline CDR1 LGHNA, CDR2 YSLEER. Between the trimmed V and J ends, which lost 0 bases and 5 bases, there was a span of 14 bases. The CDR3 totals 17 residues. The CDR3 DNA reads TGCGCCAGCAGCCAAGACGGAGGGGGTTGGGATAATTCACCCCTCCACTTT. Translation: CASSQDGGGWDNSPLHF.

This clone was observed a handful of times. The J gene is TRBJ1-1, the V gene TRBV5-4; 11 bases are a match to TRBD1. V gave up 4 bases and J gave up 4 bases; unmatched junction bases: 3. Looked up from germline, CDR1 is SGHNT and CDR2 is YYREEE (reference sequence). The CDR3 totals 14 residues. CDR3 nucleotides: TGTGCCAGCAGCCTGGGGACAGGGGGCACTGAAGCTTTCTTT. Its translation: CASSLGTGGTEAFF.